Shown below are 5 T cell receptor beta chains from a single sample sequenced in a study of cytomegalovirus exposure and HLA in healthy donors. Amplification used 60 Vbeta primers and 13 Jbeta primers. TCRdb's copy holds only in-frame clones and misses some; the assay was immunoSEQ multiplex PCR. This table holds about 160,000 clones, more than 60% found once. Sequencing used PBMCs. The receptors shown here come from a woman aged 25-40 years in good health and CMV-seronegative.

CDR3 protein: CASTNRGQKAFF. CDR3 sequence (DNA): TGTGCCAGCACCAACAGGGGGCAAAAAGCTTTCTTT. The V and J genes are TRBV6-1 and TRBJ1-1; TRBD1 matches at 9 bases. The length of the CDR3 is 12 residues. Per germline, CDR1 MNHNS and CDR2 SASEGT. V lost 7 bases, J lost 9 bases, and 6 bases stayed unmatched.

The rearrangement links TRBV2 to TRBJ1-3; a weak D match, TRBD1 (5 bases). This CDR3 has 16 amino acids. V was cut by 4 bases and J by 0 bases, with 13 bases left in between. Germline values: CDR1 SNHLY, CDR2 FYNNEI. The CDR3 region has the DNA TGTGCCAGCAGTGGGTCGCCGGGGGGCTCTGGAAACACCATATATTTT. It encodes CASSGSPGGSGNTIYF.

V is TRBV11-2 and J is TRBJ2-5; 11 nucleotides line up with TRBD2. J lost 6 bases, V lost 0 bases, and 6 bases had no gene match. Germline V lookup: CDR1 SGHAT, CDR2 FQNNGV. This CDR3 contains 16 residues. The DNA for the CDR3 is TGTGCCAGCAGCTTAGAGGCTAGCGGGGGGCCAAAGACCCAGTACTTC. This encodes CASSLEASGGPKTQYF.

The rearrangement joins TRBV6-5 to TRBJ2-7, with 9 bases fitting TRBD1. The CDR3 is made up of 13 amino acids. Trimming cost V 6 bases and J 7 bases; bases outside gene matches: 7. CDR1 is MNHEY, CDR2 SVGAGI, per germline. The chain's CDR3 is CASRPLGTGEQYF. CDR3 nucleotide sequence: TGTGCCAGCAGGCCTCTCGGGACAGGGGAGCAGTACTTC.

The gene calls are TRBV30 and TRBJ1-4; D unresolved. This CDR3 region has 13 residues. The V end lost 0 bases, the J end lost 8 bases, and 10 bases lay between the germline ends. CDR1 and CDR2 (germline): GTSNPN, SVGIG (reference sequence). The CDR3 reads CAWSVANGEKLFF. CDR3 coding DNA: TGTGCCTGGAGTGTAGCGAATGGGGAAAAACTGTTTTTT.